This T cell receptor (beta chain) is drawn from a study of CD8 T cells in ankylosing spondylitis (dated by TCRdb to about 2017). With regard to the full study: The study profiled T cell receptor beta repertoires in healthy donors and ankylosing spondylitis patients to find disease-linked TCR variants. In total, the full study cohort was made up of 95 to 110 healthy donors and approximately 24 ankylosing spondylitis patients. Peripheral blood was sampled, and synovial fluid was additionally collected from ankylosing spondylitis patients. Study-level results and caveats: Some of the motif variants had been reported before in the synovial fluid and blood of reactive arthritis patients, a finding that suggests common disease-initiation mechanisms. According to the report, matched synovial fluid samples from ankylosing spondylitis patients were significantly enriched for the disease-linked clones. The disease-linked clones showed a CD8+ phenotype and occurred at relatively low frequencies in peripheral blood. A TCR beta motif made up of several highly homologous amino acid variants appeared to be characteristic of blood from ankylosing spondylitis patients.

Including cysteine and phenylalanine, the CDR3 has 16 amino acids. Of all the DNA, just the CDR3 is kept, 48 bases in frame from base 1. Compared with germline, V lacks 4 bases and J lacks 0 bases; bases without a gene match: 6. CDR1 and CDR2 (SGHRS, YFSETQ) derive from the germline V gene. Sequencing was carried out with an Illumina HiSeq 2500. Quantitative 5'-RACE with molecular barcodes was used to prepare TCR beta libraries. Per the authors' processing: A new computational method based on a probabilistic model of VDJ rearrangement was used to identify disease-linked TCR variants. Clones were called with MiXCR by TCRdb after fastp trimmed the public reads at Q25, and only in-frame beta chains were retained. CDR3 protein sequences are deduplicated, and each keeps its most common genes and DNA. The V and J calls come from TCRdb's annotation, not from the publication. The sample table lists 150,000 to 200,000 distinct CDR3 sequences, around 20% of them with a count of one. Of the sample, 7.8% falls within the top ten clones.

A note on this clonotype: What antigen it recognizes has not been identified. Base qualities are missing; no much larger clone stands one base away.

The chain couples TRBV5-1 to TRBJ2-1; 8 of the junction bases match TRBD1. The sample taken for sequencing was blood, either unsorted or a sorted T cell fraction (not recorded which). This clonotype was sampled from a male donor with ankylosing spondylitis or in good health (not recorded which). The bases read TGCGCCAGCAGCGGGATGACAGGGGACTCCTACAATGAGCAGTTCTTC. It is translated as CASSGMTGDSYNEQFF.